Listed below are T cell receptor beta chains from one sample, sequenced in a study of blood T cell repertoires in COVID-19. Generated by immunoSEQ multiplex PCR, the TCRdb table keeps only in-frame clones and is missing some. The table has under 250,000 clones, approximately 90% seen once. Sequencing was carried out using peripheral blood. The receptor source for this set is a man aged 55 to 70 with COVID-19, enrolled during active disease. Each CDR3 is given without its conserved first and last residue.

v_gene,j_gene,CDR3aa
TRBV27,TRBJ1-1,ASRTQGGTEAF
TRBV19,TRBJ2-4,ASSPTGGAKNIQY
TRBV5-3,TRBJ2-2,ARSSPGGPGDTGELF
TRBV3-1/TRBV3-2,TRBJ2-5,ASSPLTSGEETQY
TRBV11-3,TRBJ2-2,ASSLRQGVGTGELF
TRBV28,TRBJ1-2,ASSTGGYGYT
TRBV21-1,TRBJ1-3,ASSRKGGQGDGNTIY
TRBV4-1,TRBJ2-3,ASSIERGARADTQY
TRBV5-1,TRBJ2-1,ASSPATSGVNSYNEQF
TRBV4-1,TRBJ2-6,ASSPGQTPGANVLT
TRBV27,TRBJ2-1,ASSLWSQGNEQF
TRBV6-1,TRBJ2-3,ASSEEGSGRLTDTQY
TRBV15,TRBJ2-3,ATSRDSPSTDTQY
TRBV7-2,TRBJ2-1,ASSLGTSGRRNEQF
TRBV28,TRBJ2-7,ASSEGSYEQY
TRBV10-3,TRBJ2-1,AISESLGQGTYNEQF
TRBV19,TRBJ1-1,ASSRGQGRSNTEAF
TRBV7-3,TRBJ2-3,ASSSSRTDTQY
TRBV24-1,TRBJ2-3,ATSDRDRHADTQY
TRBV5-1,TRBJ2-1,ASSQGQGLNNEQF
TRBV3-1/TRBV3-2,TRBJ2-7,ASSPRGGGEGLYEQY
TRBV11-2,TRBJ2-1,ASRGGGTRGYNEQF
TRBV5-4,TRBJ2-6,ASSVRLSDSGANVLT
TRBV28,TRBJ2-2,ASSSGLAGGAGELF
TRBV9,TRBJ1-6,ASSVDSGAQNSPLH
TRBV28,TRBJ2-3,ASSEKGQRNTDTQY
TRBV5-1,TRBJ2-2,ASSLAAGQNTGELF
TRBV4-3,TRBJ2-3,ASSQGLDRAGTQY
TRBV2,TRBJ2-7,ASSEQGSPYEQY
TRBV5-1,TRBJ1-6,ASSKQNYPYNSPLH
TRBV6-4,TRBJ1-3,ASSEAHDTIY
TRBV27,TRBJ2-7,ASQRDRAHYEQY
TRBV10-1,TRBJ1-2,ASSESSPAGAHYGYT
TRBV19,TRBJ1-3,ASSLPAGAPGNTIY
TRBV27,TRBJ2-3,ASSPAQGERTDTQY
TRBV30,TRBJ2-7,AWSPTGAEQY
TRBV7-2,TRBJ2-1,ASSLTSAHLEQF
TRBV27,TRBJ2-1,ASSALAGGGNEQF
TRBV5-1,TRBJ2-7,ASSPGTSGSVVDEQY
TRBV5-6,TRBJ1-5,ASSLSGKGGNQPQH
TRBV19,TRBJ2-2,ASSILVQRGDLNTGELF
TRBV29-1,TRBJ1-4,SGLQGGEEKLF
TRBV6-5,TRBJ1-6,ASSYSANRVNSPLH
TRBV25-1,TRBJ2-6,ASSFARGPGANVLT
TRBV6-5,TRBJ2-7,ASSYSVGPQGEQY
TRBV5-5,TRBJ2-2,ASRQPGQGVTGELF
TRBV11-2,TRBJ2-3,ASSLDRGLDTQY
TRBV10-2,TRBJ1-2,ASSEYQRAGHGYT
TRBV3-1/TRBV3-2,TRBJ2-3,ASSGLDRGATDTQY